Listed here are 19 T cell receptor beta chains from one sample, sequenced in a study of T cells in women clearing cervical HPV infection. TCRdb keeps only in-frame clones here, not all; method: immunoSEQ multiplex PCR. This sample contains 20,000 to 25,000 clones. Sequencing was carried out using blood buffy coat. The receptor source for this set is a woman aged 18-70 years with a cervical HPV16 infection that either progressed to CIN3+ or cleared (not recorded which).

Worth noting for this clone: The CDR3 extends 3 residues past the end of the read, so its final part is completed from the germline J gene. The chain recombines TRBV20-1 with TRBJ2-2, with 13 bases identical to TRBD2. V trimming: 6 bases; J trimming: 4 bases; junction bases outside the gene matches: 8. Germline CDR1 and CDR2: DFQATT and SNEGSKA (reference sequence). The CDR3 runs to 16 residues. CDR3 protein: CSARTSGRAATGELFF. Partial CDR3 DNA: TGCAGTGCCCGAACTAGCGGGAGGGCCGCCACCGGGGAG.

Considering frequency, this clone is medium-sized. The read comes to an end 3 residues before the CDR3 does, leaving the germline J gene to fill in the end. This chain uses TRBV7-9 with TRBJ1-2; D may be TRBD1 (6 bases). CDR1 and CDR2 (germline): SEHNR, FQNEAQ (reference sequence). The CDR3 loop spans 12 amino acids. CDR3: CASKPQGTGYTF. The CDR3 bases that were read are TGTGCCAGCAAACCCCAGGGGACCGGC.

The CDR3 sequence is CASSTTGQTNSPLHF. The covered CDR3 bases are TGCGCCAGCAGCACGACTGGACAGACTAATTCACCC. The rearrangement uses TRBV5-1 and TRBJ1-6; weak D call: TRBD1 (6 bases). The CDR3 goes on 3 residues after the read ends, and that part is filled in from the germline J gene. The V end lost 4 bases, the J end lost 6 bases, and 14 bases lay between the germline ends. The CDR3 has 15 residues. Germline lookup yields CDR1 SGHRS and CDR2 YFSETQ.

A word on this clone: The read stops 3 residues short of the end of the CDR3; the missing end is completed from the germline J gene. This sequence joins TRBV7-9 and TRBJ1-2; D is perhaps TRBD1 (5 bases). This CDR3 has 15 residues. Germline V CDR1 and CDR2: SEHNR, FQNEAQ (reference sequence). CDR3 DNA (partial): TGTGCCAGCAGCTTAGGGGGCTCGGGTTGGGATGAC. This translates into CASSLGGSGWDD. The complete CDR3 reads CASSLGGSGWDDYTF.

With regard to this clone: The read terminates 3 residues before the CDR3 end, so the remaining end is supplied by the germline J gene. This chain connects TRBV20-1 to TRBJ1-1, with D possibly TRBD1 on 6 matching bases. The CDR3 totals 16 residues. Germline V gene sequence: CDR1 DFQATT, CDR2 SNEGSKA (reference sequence). V shed 2 bases and J shed 2 bases, with 18 bases lying between them. The part of the CDR3 DNA that was read is TGCAGTGCTAGACCCGGGCAGGGGACCTCCAACACTGAA. The encoded protein is CSARPGQGTSNTE. The CDR3, in full, reads CSARPGQGTSNTEAFF.

The CDR3 bases that were read are TGTGCCAGCAGGCCTACCGGGACAGGGCATGGC. It translates to CASRPTGTGHG. The whole CDR3 sequence is CASRPTGTGHGYTF. This chain connects TRBV7-9 to TRBJ1-2, with 9 bases matching TRBD1. The CDR3 end lies 3 residues beyond the end of the read and is filled in from the germline J gene. The CDR3 length is 14 residues. V was pared by 6 bases and J by 6 bases, with 8 bases of the junction left unmatched. CDR1 is SEHNR, CDR2 FQNEAQ, per germline (reference sequence).

Regarding this clone: The read terminates 3 residues ahead of where the CDR3 ends, so the germline J gene completes it. The chain uses TRBV7-2 and TRBJ2-5, with no clear D. CDR1 is SGHTA and CDR2 is FQGNSA in the germline V gene. This CDR3 has 13 amino acids. The V end lost 3 bases, the J end lost 5 bases, and 10 bases lay between the germline ends. CDR3 bases read: TGTGCCAGCAGCTTCCCCTGGCTTGAGACC. Translating gives CASSFPWLET. The entire CDR3 sequence reads CASSFPWLETQYF. The variable domain in full, completed from reference TRBV7-2 and TRBJ2-5, reads GAGVSQSPSNKVTEKGKDVELRCDPISGHTALYWYRQSLGQGLEFLIYFQGNSAPDKSGLPSDRFSAERTGGSVSTLTIQRTQQEDSAVYLCASSFPWLETQYFGPGTRLLVL.

Points on this clone: The read finishes 3 residues shy of the CDR3 end, and the germline J gene is used to complete it. The rearrangement links TRBV2 to TRBJ2-3; 9 bases fit TRBD1. CDR3 size: 14 residues. Germline V lookup: CDR1 SNHLY, CDR2 FYNNEI. V was clipped by 6 bases and J by 4 bases; unmatched bases: 5. The CDR3 bases that were read are TGTGCCAGCAGGGGACAGGGAGAAGCAGATACG. It specifies CASRGQGEADT. The CDR3 as a whole reads CASRGQGEADTQYF.

Concerning this clone: Read sequence stops 3 residues before the CDR3 end, and the germline J gene provides the missing end. The chain is built from TRBV7-8 and TRBJ2-1; 7 bases fit TRBD2. Germline CDR1 reads SGHVS; CDR2 reads FQNEAQ. The CDR3 is 16 amino acids. J gave up 5 bases and V 5 bases, and 12 bases lay outside the gene matches. The part of the CDR3 DNA that was read is TGTGCCAGCAGCCTAGGGGTTCTAGCGGAACACAATGAG. Translating gives CASSLGVLAEHNE. The whole CDR3 sequence is CASSLGVLAEHNEQFF.

About this clone itself: The CDR3 end falls 3 residues outside the read, so it is completed with the germline J gene. The chain combines TRBV5-1 with TRBJ2-7; D uncertain. CDR1 and CDR2 from the germline V gene are SGHRS and YFSETQ. Trimming shortened V by 0 bases and J by 3 bases, and 4 bases separated the two germline ends. There are 12 residues in the CDR3. CDR3 loop: CASSLDFYEQYF. CDR3 DNA (partial): TGCGCCAGCAGCTTGGACTTCTACGAG.

Comments on this clone: The read ends 3 residues shy of where the CDR3 ends; the end is completed using the germline J gene. The rearrangement joins TRBV27 to TRBJ1-6; D remains unclear. CDR1 and CDR2 from the germline V gene are MNHEY and SMNVEV (reference sequence). The CDR3 has 16 amino acids. Between the trimmed V and J ends, which lost 11 bases and 0 bases, there was a span of 17 bases. The DNA read from the CDR3 is TGTGCCTCCCGATTGAGTAGTAGCTCCTATAATTCACCC. The encoded protein is CASRLSSSSYNSP. The whole CDR3 protein reads CASRLSSSSYNSPLHF.

In the case of this clone: The CDR3 end lies 3 residues beyond the end of the read and is filled in from the germline J gene. The gene calls are TRBV30 and TRBJ2-3; weak D call: TRBD2 (8 bases). Between the trimmed V and J ends, which lost 5 bases and 2 bases, there was a span of 20 bases. Per the germline V gene, CDR1 is GTSNPN and CDR2 is SVGIG (reference sequence). This CDR3 contains 16 residues. CDR3: CAWVPIGRGLTDTQYF. The sequenced part of the CDR3 DNA is TGTGCCTGGGTGCCCATCGGGAGGGGGCTCACAGATACG.

This clone shows up as medium-sized by frequency. With the read ending 3 residues before the CDR3 end, the germline J gene is used to fill in that end. The J gene is TRBJ2-2, the V gene TRBV23-1, with 13 bases matching TRBD2. TRBV23-1 is filed as an ORF, its function uncertain. Germline trimming cut 2 bases from V and 4 bases from J; bases unmatched to any gene: 1. This CDR3 has 16 residues. The CDR3 DNA, read in part, is TGCGCCAGCAGTCAAAGGACTAGCGGGAGCACCGGGGAG. This gives the protein CASSQRTSGSTGE. The CDR3 as a whole reads CASSQRTSGSTGELFF.

Remarks on this clone: Read coverage stops 3 residues before the CDR3 terminus; the germline J gene supplies the remainder. The rearrangement links TRBV28 to TRBJ1-5; 7 bases align to TRBD1. The length of the CDR3 is 15 residues. Germline V gene sequence: CDR1 MDHEN, CDR2 SYDVKM. V gave up 5 bases and J gave up 5 bases; unmatched junction bases: 9. The CDR3 DNA, read in part, is TGTGCCAGCAGTCCAGACAGGGTTCTTGATCAGCCC. This encodes CASSPDRVLDQP. In full, the CDR3 reads CASSPDRVLDQPQHF.

About this clone: The read gets to within 3 residues of the CDR3 end, and the germline J gene fills in the rest. The rearrangement uses TRBV20-1 and TRBJ2-3, with a tentative D call TRBD1 (6 bases). Germline-derived CDR1 and CDR2 are DFQATT and SNEGSKA (reference sequence). This CDR3 is 15 amino acids long. V was trimmed by 4 bases and J by 1 base, leaving 15 bases between them. The CDR3 sequence is CSAIPDREGTDTQYF. CDR3 DNA, as far as it was read: TGCAGTGCTATTCCGGACAGAGAGGGCACAGATACG.

For this clone: The read ends 3 residues early relative to the CDR3; the germline J gene fills the gap. The chain has TRBV15 and TRBJ2-7; D is uncertain. The ends were cut back, 0 bases at V and 3 bases at J, with 9 bases in the middle. Germline V gene data show CDR1 as LNHNV and CDR2 as YYDKDF (reference sequence). The CDR3 totals 14 residues. The CDR3: CATSRDLRRYEQYF. The sequenced CDR3 bases are TGTGCCACCAGCAGAGATTTGCGTCGCTACGAG.

With regard to this clone: The read is 3 residues too short to cover the CDR3 end, so that end is filled in from the germline J gene. This sequence joins TRBV19 and TRBJ2-1, with D perhaps matching TRBD2 (6 bases). CDR3 size: 15 residues. Germline V CDR1 and CDR2: LNHDA, SQIVND (reference sequence). Trimming cost V 2 bases and J 1 base, with 9 bases left between them. The CDR3 sequence is CASSILGGSYNEQFF. The sequenced part of the CDR3 DNA is TGTGCCAGTAGTATACTTGGGGGGTCCTACAATGAG. Using reference TRBV19 and TRBJ2-1 for the parts outside the CDR3, the full variable domain is DGGITQSPKYLFRKEGQNVTLSCEQNLNHDAMYWYRQDPGQGLRLIYYSQIVNDFQKGDIAEGYSVSREKKESFPLTVTSAQKNPTAFYLCASSILGGSYNEQFFGPGTRLTVL.

This clone is identified as medium-sized from frequency. The CDR3 is cut off 3 residues early in the read; its end comes from the germline J gene. The chain has TRBV19 and TRBJ2-3; the D is unclear. Per the germline V gene, CDR1 is LNHDA and CDR2 is SQIVND (reference sequence). V lost 1 base and J lost 1, with 6 bases in between. The CDR3 spans 14 residues. The part of the CDR3 DNA that was read is TGTGCCAGTAGTATAGCGGGTGGCACAGATACG. It translates to CASSIAGGTDT. The whole CDR3 sequence reads CASSIAGGTDTQYF.

Comment on this clone: The sequence runs out 3 residues before the end of the CDR3; the remainder is reconstructed from the germline J gene. This rearrangement joins TRBV7-9 to TRBJ1-1, with TRBD1 as a possible D gene (5 bases). Germline V gene data show CDR1 as SEHNR and CDR2 as FQNEAQ (reference sequence). The CDR3 is 15 residues long. The sequenced part of the CDR3 DNA is TGTGCCAGCAGCTTGGGGACTAGCGGTTACAATGAG. Translation: CASSLGTSGYNE. The whole CDR3 reads CASSLGTSGYNEAFF.